The 21 T cell receptor beta chains presented below share a single source sample, sequenced in a study of identical twins. TCRdb ran MiXCR on the 5' RACE reads and lists one entry per CDR3 protein. The data show just over 450,000 distinct CDR3 sequences, around 14% seen once. This same sample was also taken into another study, of yellow fever vaccine responses in identical twins.

The sequenced material came from CD4+ T cells sorted from blood. These receptors all come from a woman aged 18-29 years in good health.

This clonotype was seen only a few times. This chain uses TRBV5-1 with TRBJ2-7, with 7 bases aligning to TRBD1. Per germline, CDR1 SGHRS and CDR2 YFSETQ. There are 14 residues in the CDR3. J lost 4 bases, V lost 4 bases, and 8 bases had no gene match. As DNA, the CDR3 is TGCGCCAGCAGCGACAGGAGCAGGGGGTACGAGCAGTACTTC. Amino acid sequence: CASSDRSRGYEQYF.

This clonotype was observed a single time. The rearrangement uses TRBV4-3 and TRBJ2-7; 7 nucleotides agree with TRBD2. Germline CDR1 reads LGHNA; CDR2 reads YSLEER. CDR3 length equals 15 residues. V gave up 0 bases and J gave up 0 bases; unmatched junction bases: 2. The CDR3 loop reads CASSQDWTSSYEQYF. As DNA, the CDR3 is TGCGCCAGCAGCCAAGACTGGACTAGCTCCTACGAGCAGTACTTC.

This clonotype occurred many times. This chain links TRBV5-1 with TRBJ2-1, with a weak D call TRBD1 (5 bases). Trimming pared 0 bases from V and 3 bases from J, leaving 10 bases between. This CDR3 spans 15 amino acids. Germline V lookup: CDR1 SGHRS, CDR2 YFSETQ. CDR3 DNA sequence: TGCGCCAGCAGCTTGGCTGGCAGGGACTACAATGAGCAGTTCTTC. This gives the protein CASSLAGRDYNEQFF.

This clonotype was found a few times. The V gene is TRBV7-8, the J gene TRBJ2-3; TRBD2 agrees at 9 bases. V gave up 1 base and J gave up 0 bases; unmatched junction bases: 8. CDR1 is SGHVS and CDR2 is FQNEAQ in the germline V gene. This CDR3 comprises 18 residues. Here the CDR3 DNA reads TGTGCCAGCAGCTTAGTTTCTCGGCGGGGGGGTAGCACAGATACGCAGTATTTT. Translated, it gives CASSLVSRRGGSTDTQYF.

This clonotype was counted between two and nine times. The chain links TRBV11-2 to TRBJ2-1; no clear D. This CDR3 has 15 amino acids. Trimming left V 5 bases short and J 2 bases short, with 13 bases between. CDR1 is SGHAT, CDR2 FQNNGV, per germline. CDR3 coding DNA: TGTGCCAGCAGCCTTCTAGTAGGAGCCTACAATGAGCAGTTCTTC. This encodes CASSLLVGAYNEQFF.

This chain links TRBV20-1 with TRBJ2-4; TRBD2 might be the D (7 bases). CDR3 length: 13 residues. The germline V and J ends were trimmed by 0 bases and 5 bases, with 8 bases remaining between them. CDR1 and CDR2 (germline): DFQATT, SNEGSKA (reference sequence). The CDR3 is CSAREGGQNIQYF. CDR3 in DNA: TGCAGTGCTAGAGAGGGGGGGCAAAACATTCAGTACTTC.

V is TRBV5-1 and J is TRBJ2-3, with D hard to call. Looked up from germline, CDR1 is SGHRS and CDR2 is YFSETQ. The V and J ends lost 3 bases and 2 bases respectively, with 10 bases between them. CDR3 length: 14 amino acids. The DNA of the CDR3 is TGCGCCAGCAGCTGGCGACCTGCCACAGATACGCAGTATTTT. This sequence encodes CASSWRPATDTQYF.

This CDR3 is CASSLAAVREGYEQYF. DNA for the CDR3: TGTGCCAGCAGCTTGGCAGCCGTTCGGGAAGGATACGAGCAGTACTTC. The chain carries TRBV5-5 and TRBJ2-7; TRBD2 might be the D (5 bases). The length of the CDR3 is 16 residues. Trimming took 0 bases from V and 4 from J, leaving 17 bases between them. In germline, CDR1 is SGHKS, CDR2 YYEKEE (reference sequence).

The V call is TRBV5-1, the J call TRBJ2-7, with D possibly TRBD2 on 5 matching bases. The germline gives CDR1 SGHRS, CDR2 YFSETQ. This CDR3 has 15 amino acids. The V end lost 0 bases, the J end lost 6 bases, and 16 bases lay between the germline ends. The DNA for the CDR3 is TGCGCCAGCAGCTTGGCTAGCAGCCCATCCGGCGAGCAGTACTTC. Translation gives CASSLASSPSGEQYF.

Only a few counts were recorded for this clonotype. This chain links TRBV5-4 with TRBJ2-7; tentatively, D is TRBD2 (5 bases). Trimming cost V 0 bases and J 0 bases, with 10 bases left between them. This CDR3 spans 15 amino acids. Per germline, CDR1 SGHNT and CDR2 YYREEE (reference sequence). The chain's CDR3 is CASSLGLALSYEQYF. The CDR3 nucleotides are TGTGCCAGCAGCTTGGGGCTAGCCCTCTCCTACGAGCAGTACTTC.

This clonotype was found a few times. This chain uses TRBV4-2 with TRBJ2-7, with 12 bases fitting TRBD2. Per the germline V gene, CDR1 is LGHNA and CDR2 is YNFKEQ. Unmatched junction bases numbered 10, after V lost 5 bases and J lost 5 bases. The CDR3 totals 16 residues. The CDR3 sequence is CASSLRGLAGRDEQYF. As DNA, the CDR3 is TGTGCCAGCAGCTTACGTGGACTAGCGGGACGCGACGAGCAGTACTTC.

The J gene is TRBJ2-3, the V gene TRBV5-1; D is unresolved. Germline-derived CDR1 and CDR2 are SGHRS and YFSETQ. Trimming took off 6 bases at V and 0 bases at J, with 11 bases between the two ends. The CDR3 runs to 14 residues. In DNA, the CDR3 is TGCGCCAGCATAGAAGCACCGAGCACAGATACGCAGTATTTT. It yields the protein CASIEAPSTDTQYF.

This clonotype has a handful of counts. V and J are TRBV20-1 and TRBJ1-2; 8 bases fit TRBD1. The V and J ends lost 0 bases and 5 bases, in that order; junction bases with no gene match: 5. Germline CDR1 is DFQATT and CDR2 is SNEGSKA (reference sequence). The CDR3 consists of 14 residues. CDR3 DNA sequence: TGCAGTGCTAGAGATTTACAGGGGGTATATGGCTACACCTTC. Its translation is CSARDLQGVYGYTF.

This clonotype was detected only a few times. The chain employs TRBV7-2 and TRBJ2-2; D is ambiguous. V was cut by 5 bases and J by 3 bases, with 7 bases left in between. Germline-derived CDR1 and CDR2 are SGHTA and FQGNSA. CDR3 length: 13 amino acids. CDR3 loop: CASSPQYTGELFF. CDR3 nucleotide sequence: TGTGCCAGCAGCCCTCAGTACACCGGGGAGCTGTTTTTT.

This clonotype was detected only a few times. This chain connects TRBV24-1 to TRBJ2-5; TRBD1 is a possible D gene (6 bases). V dropped 9 bases and J dropped 2 bases, with 12 bases sitting between them. Per germline, CDR1 KGHDR and CDR2 SFDVKD. This CDR3 has 13 amino acids. CDR3 sequence reads: CATRRTEQETQYF. For the CDR3, the DNA is TGTGCCACCCGGAGGACAGAACAAGAGACCCAGTACTTC.

The chain uses TRBV18 and TRBJ2-1, with 10 bases aligning to TRBD2. The germline gives CDR1 KGHSH, CDR2 LQKENI. The CDR3 contains 15 residues. V was pared by 4 bases and J by 7 bases, with 7 bases of the junction left unmatched. CDR3 sequence reads: CASSQSGLAVNEQFF. The CDR3 DNA reads TGTGCCAGCTCACAATCAGGACTAGCGGTAAATGAGCAGTTCTTC.

The rearrangement joins TRBV6-1 to TRBJ2-3, with a weak D call TRBD2 (6 bases). Per the germline V gene, CDR1 is MNHNS and CDR2 is SASEGT. The CDR3 contains 16 residues. V lost 3 bases and J lost 1, with 14 bases in between. The CDR3 DNA reads as TGTGCCAGCAGTGATCACCGGACGGGAGGCACAGATACGCAGTATTTT. The encoded protein is CASSDHRTGGTDTQYF.

This chain connects TRBV15 to TRBJ2-4; TRBD1 agrees at 9 bases. This CDR3 region has 14 residues. The V gene's germline CDR1 is LNHNV and CDR2 YYDKDF (reference sequence). V dropped 4 bases and J dropped 9; count of bases not matched to a gene: 7. The CDR3 DNA is TGTGCCACCAGCAAAGACAGGGGGATCGGCATTCAGTACTTC. Protein: CATSKDRGIGIQYF.

This clonotype was observed many times. The chain couples TRBV13 to TRBJ2-7; 8 bases line up with TRBD1. The V gene end was trimmed by 5 bases and the J gene end by 2 bases; junction bases not matched to a gene: 2. This CDR3 has 13 residues. Germline V CDR1 and CDR2: PRHDT, FYEKMQ (reference sequence). CDR3 nucleotide sequence: TGTGCCAGCAGCCGGACAGGGCCCTACGAGCAGTACTTC. It encodes CASSRTGPYEQYF. Filled out from reference TRBV13 and TRBJ2-7, the complete variable domain reads AAGVIQSPRHLIKEKRETATLKCYPIPRHDTVYWYQQGPGQDPQFLISFYEKMQSDKGSIPDRFSAQQFSDYHSELNMSSLELGDSALYFCASSRTGPYEQYFGPGTRLTVT.

This clonotype was found a few times. This chain connects TRBV6-2 or TRBV6-3 to TRBJ2-1; no reliable D call. The CDR3 spans 16 residues. CDR1 is MNHEY, CDR2 SVGEGT, per germline. Deletions cut 4 bases from V and 3 bases from J, with 16 bases between. The CDR3 loop reads CASSSPYPTDYNEQFF. CDR3 bases: TGTGCCAGCAGTTCCCCGTACCCAACCGACTACAATGAGCAGTTCTTC.

The V and J genes are TRBV24-1 and TRBJ2-3; D is perhaps TRBD2 (5 bases). CDR1 and CDR2 from the germline V gene are KGHDR and SFDVKD. This CDR3 is built from 12 residues. V was cut by 11 bases and J by 9 bases, with 17 bases left in between. DNA of the CDR3: TGTGCCATGGTAAAGCGGCTGGGGACGCAGTATTTT. This sequence encodes CAMVKRLGTQYF.